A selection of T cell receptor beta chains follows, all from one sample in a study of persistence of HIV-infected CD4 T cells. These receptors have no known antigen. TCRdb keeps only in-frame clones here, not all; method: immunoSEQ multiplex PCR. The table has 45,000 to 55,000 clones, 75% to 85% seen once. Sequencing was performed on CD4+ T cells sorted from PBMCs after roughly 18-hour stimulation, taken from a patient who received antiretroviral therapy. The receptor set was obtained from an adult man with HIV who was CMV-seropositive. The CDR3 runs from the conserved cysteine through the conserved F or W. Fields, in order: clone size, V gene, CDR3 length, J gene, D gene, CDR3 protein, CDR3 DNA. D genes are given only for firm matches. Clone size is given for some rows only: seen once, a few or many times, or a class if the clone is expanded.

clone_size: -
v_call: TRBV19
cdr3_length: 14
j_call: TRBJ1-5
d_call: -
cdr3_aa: CASSIDVQGQPQHF
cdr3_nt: TGTGCCAGTAGTATAGACGTACAGGGACAGCCCCAGCATTTT

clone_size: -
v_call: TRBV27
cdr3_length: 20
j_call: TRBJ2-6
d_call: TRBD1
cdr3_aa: CASSLGGSGTGRTGANVLTF
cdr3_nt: TGTGCCAGCAGTCTAGGGGGATCCGGGACAGGGAGGACTGGGGCCAACGTCCTGACTTTC

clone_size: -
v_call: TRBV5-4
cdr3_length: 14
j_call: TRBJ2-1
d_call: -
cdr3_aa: CASSSRGSYNEQFF
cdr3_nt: TGTGCCAGCAGCTCCAGGGGATCCTACAATGAGCAGTTCTTC

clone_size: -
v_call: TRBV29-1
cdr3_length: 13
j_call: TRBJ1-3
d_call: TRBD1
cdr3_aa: CSVLLDRGYTIYF
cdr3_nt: TGCAGCGTTCTCCTGGACAGGGGTTACACCATATATTTT

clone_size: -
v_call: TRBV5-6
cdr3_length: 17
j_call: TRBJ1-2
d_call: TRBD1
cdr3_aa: CASSLRRGTGEMSGYTF
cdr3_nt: TGTGCCAGCAGCTTGCGCAGAGGGACAGGTGAAATGAGTGGCTACACCTTC

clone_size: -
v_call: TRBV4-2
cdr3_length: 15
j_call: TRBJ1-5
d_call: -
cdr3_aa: CASSQDFKGNQPQHF
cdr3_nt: TGTGCCAGCAGCCAAGATTTTAAGGGGAATCAGCCCCAGCATTTT

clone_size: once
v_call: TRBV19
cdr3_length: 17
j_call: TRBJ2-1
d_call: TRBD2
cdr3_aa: CASSNRSPGLAGVEQFF
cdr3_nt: TGTGCCAGTAGTAATCGAAGCCCGGGACTAGCGGGAGTTGAGCAGTTCTTC

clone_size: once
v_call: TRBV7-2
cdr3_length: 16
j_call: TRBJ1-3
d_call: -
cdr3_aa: CASSLQPGPSGNTIYF
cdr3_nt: TGTGCCAGCAGCTTGCAGCCGGGACCCTCTGGAAACACCATATATTTT

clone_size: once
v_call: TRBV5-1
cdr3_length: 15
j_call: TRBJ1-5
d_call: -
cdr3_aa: CASSLGGLSNQPQHF
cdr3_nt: TGCGCCAGCAGCTTAGGGGGGCTTAGCAATCAGCCCCAGCATTTT

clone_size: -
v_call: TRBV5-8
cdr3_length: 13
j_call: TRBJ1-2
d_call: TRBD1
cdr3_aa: CASSHDRGQGYTF
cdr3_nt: TGTGCCAGCAGCCATGACAGGGGGCAAGGCTACACCTTC

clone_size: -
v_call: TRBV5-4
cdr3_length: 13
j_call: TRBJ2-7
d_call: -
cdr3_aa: CASSLEGNYEQYF
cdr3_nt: TGTGCCAGCAGCTTGGAAGGTAACTACGAGCAGTACTTC

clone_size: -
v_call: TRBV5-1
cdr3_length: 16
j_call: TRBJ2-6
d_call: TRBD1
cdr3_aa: CASSPGDRYGANVLTF
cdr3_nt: TGCGCCAGCAGCCCGGGGGACAGGTATGGGGCCAACGTCCTGACTTTC

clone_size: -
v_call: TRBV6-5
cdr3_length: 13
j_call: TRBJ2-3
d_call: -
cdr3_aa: CASMNYGVDTQYF
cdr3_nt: TGTGCCAGCATGAACTACGGGGTGGATACGCAGTATTTT

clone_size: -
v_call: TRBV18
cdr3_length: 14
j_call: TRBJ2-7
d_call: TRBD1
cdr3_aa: CASRRDSALYEQYF
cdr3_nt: TGTGCCAGCCGCCGGGACAGCGCATTATACGAGCAGTACTTC

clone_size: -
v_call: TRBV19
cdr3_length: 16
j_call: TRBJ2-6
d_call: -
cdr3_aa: CASSIRGATGANVLTF
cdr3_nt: TGTGCCAGTAGTATCAGGGGGGCAACTGGGGCCAACGTCCTGACTTTC

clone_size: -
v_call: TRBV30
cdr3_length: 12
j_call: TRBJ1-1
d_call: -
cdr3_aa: CAWSTRLLEAFF
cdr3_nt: TGTGCCTGGAGTACTCGGTTACTTGAAGCTTTCTTT

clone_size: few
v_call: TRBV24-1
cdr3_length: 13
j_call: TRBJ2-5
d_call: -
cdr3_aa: CATSGALGETQYF
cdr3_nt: TGTGCCACCAGTGGTGCCCTGGGAGAGACCCAGTACTTC

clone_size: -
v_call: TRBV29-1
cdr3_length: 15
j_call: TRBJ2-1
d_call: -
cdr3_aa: CSVLKDPSSYNEQFF
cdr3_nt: TGCAGCGTTTTAAAGGATCCCTCCTCCTACAATGAGCAGTTCTTC

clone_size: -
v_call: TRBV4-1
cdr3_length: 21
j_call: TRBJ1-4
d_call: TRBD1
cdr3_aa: CASSQDRGGTADMRTNEKLFF
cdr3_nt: TGCGCCAGCAGCCAAGATCGGGGAGGGACAGCTGACATGAGAACTAATGAAAAACTGTTTTTT

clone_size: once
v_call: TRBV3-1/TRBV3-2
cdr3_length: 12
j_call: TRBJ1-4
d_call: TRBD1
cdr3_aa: CASGTGDEKLFF
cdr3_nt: TGTGCCAGCGGAACAGGGGATGAAAAACTGTTTTTT

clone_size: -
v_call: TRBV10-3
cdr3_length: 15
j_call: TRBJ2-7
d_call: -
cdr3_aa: CAISERASEGYEQYF
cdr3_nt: TGTGCCATCAGTGAGAGGGCTAGCGAAGGGTACGAGCAGTACTTC

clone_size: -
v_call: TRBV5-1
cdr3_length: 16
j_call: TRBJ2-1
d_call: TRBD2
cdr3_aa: CASSLGHGLALNEQFF
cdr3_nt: TGCGCCAGCAGCTTGGGCCACGGACTAGCTCTCAATGAGCAGTTCTTC

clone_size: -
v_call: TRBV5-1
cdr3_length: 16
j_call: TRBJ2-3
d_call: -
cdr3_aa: CASSLGRDFNTDTQYF
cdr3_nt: TGCGCCAGCAGCTTGGGGCGCGATTTTAACACAGATACGCAGTATTTT

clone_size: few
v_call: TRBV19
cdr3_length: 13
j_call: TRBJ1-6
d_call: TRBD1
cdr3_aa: CASYWTGRSPLHF
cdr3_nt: TGTGCCAGCTACTGGACAGGGAGATCACCCCTCCACTTT

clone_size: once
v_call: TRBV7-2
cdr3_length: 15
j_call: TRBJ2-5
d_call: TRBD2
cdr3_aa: CASGSSGRYQETQYF
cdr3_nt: TGTGCCAGCGGATCTAGCGGGAGGTACCAAGAGACCCAGTACTTC

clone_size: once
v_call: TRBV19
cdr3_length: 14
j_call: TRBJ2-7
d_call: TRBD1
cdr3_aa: CASSTYGTGGEQYF
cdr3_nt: TGTGCCAGTAGTACCTACGGGACAGGAGGGGAGCAGTACTTC

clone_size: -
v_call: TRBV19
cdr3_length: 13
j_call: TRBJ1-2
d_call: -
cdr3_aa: CASSIVASYGYTF
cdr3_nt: TGTGCCAGTAGTATTGTGGCTTCCTATGGCTACACCTTC

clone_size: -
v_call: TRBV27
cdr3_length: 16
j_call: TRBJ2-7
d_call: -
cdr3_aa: CASSGRGDSTLYEQYF
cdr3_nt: TGTGCCAGCAGTGGGCGGGGCGACTCTACCCTCTACGAGCAGTACTTC

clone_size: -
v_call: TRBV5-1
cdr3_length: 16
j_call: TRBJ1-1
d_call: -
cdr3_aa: CASSLEARAGNTEAFF
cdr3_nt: TGCGCCAGCAGCTTGGAGGCCAGGGCAGGGAACACTGAAGCTTTCTTT

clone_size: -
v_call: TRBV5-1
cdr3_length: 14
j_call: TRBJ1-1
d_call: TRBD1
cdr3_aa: CASSTGQGYTEAFF
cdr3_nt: TGCGCCAGCAGCACGGGACAGGGATACACTGAAGCTTTCTTT

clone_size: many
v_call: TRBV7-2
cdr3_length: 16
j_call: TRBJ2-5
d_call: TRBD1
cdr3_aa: CASTLRAGGYQETQYF
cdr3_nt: TGTGCCAGCACCCTTAGGGCAGGGGGTTACCAAGAGACCCAGTACTTC

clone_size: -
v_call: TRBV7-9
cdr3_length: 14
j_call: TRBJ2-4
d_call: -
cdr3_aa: CASSLEWLGSIQYF
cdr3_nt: TGTGCCAGCAGCTTAGAATGGCTCGGGAGCATTCAGTACTTC

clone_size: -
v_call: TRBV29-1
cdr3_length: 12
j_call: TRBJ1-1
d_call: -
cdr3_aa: CSVVQGGTEAFF
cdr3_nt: TGCAGCGTAGTACAGGGAGGCACTGAAGCTTTCTTT

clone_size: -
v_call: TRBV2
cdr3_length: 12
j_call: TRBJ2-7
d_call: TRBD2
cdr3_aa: CASGGVSYEQYF
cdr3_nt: TGTGCCAGTGGGGGGGTTTCCTACGAGCAGTACTTC

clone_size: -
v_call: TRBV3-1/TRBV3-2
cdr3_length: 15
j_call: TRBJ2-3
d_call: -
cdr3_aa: CASSLFAGVRDTQYF
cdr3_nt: TGTGCCAGCAGCCTATTTGCTGGAGTACGAGATACGCAGTATTTT

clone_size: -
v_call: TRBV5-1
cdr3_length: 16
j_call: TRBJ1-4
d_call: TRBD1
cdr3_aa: CASSDLSGDRYEKLFF
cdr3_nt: TGCGCCAGCAGCGACCTGTCCGGGGACAGGTATGAAAAACTGTTTTTT

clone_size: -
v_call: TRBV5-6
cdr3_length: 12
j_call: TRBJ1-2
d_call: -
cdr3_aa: CASSRFQTYYTF
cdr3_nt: TGTGCCAGCAGCCGTTTCCAGACTTACTACACCTTC

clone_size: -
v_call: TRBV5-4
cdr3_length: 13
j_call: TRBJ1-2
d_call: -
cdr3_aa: CASSATKNYGYTF
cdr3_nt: TGTGCCAGCAGCGCCACGAAAAACTATGGCTACACCTTC

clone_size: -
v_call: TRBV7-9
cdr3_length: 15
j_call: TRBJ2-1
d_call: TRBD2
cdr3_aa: CASRRTSGSYNEQFF
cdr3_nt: TGTGCCAGCAGGAGGACTAGCGGCTCCTACAATGAGCAGTTCTTC

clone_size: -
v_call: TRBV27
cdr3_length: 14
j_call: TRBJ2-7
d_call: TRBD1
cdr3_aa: CASSLFGQAYEQYF
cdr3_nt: TGTGCCAGCAGTTTATTCGGACAGGCCTACGAGCAGTACTTC

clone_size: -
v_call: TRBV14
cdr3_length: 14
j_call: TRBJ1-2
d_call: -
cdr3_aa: CASSQDRSSYGYTF
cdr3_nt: TGTGCCAGCAGCCAAGATAGGAGTTCCTATGGCTACACCTTC

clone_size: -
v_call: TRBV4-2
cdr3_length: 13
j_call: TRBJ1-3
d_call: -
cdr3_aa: CASSQETGNTIYF
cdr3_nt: TGTGCCAGCAGCCAAGAGACTGGAAACACCATATATTTT

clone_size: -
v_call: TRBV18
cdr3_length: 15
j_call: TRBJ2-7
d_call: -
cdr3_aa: CASSPEGFPPYEQYF
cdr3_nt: TGTGCCAGCTCACCAGAGGGTTTCCCCCCCTACGAGCAGTACTTC

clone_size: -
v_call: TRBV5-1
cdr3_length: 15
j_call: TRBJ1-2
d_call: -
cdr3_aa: CASTNGDTSGYGYTF
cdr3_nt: TGCGCCAGCACAAATGGGGACACGAGCGGCTATGGCTACACCTTC

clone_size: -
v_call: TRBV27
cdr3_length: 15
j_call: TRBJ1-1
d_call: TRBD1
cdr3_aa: CASSRSDRGLIGAFF
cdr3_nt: TGTGCCAGCAGCCGCAGCGACAGGGGTCTCATTGGGGCTTTCTTT

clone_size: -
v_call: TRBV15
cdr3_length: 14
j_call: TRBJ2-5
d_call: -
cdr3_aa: CATSGISGVVTQYF
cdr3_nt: TGTGCCACCAGCGGAATCTCGGGAGTGGTGACCCAGTACTTC

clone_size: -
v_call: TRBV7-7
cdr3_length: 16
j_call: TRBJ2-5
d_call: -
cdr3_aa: CASSLFLGSYQETQYF
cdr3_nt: TGTGCTAGCAGCTTATTTTTAGGGTCGTACCAAGAGACCCAGTACTTC

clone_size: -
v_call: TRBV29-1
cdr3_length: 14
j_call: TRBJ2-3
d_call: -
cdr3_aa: CSVTGTLSTDTQYF
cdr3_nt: TGCAGCGTTACCGGGACACTTAGTACAGATACGCAGTATTTT

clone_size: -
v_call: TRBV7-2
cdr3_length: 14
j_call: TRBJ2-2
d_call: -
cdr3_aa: CASSVQDMGGELFF
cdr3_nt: TGTGCCAGCAGCGTACAGGATATGGGCGGGGAGCTGTTTTTT

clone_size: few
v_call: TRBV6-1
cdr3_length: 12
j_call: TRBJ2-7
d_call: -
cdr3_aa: CASSSDLYEQYF
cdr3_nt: TGTGCCAGCAGTTCAGACCTCTACGAGCAGTACTTC

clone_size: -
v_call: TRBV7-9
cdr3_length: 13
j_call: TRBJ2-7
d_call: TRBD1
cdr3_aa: CASSSTGAYEQYF
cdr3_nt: TGTGCCAGCAGTTCGACAGGGGCCTACGAGCAGTACTTC

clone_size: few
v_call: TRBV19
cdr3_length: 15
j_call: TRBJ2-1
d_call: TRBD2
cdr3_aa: CASSIAGGRNNEQFF
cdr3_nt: TGTGCCAGTAGTATAGCGGGGGGGCGGAACAATGAGCAGTTCTTC

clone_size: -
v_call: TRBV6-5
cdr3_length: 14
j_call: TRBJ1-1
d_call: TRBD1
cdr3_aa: CASSRDSSNTEAFF
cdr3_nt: TGTGCCAGCAGTCGGGACAGCTCTAACACTGAAGCTTTCTTT